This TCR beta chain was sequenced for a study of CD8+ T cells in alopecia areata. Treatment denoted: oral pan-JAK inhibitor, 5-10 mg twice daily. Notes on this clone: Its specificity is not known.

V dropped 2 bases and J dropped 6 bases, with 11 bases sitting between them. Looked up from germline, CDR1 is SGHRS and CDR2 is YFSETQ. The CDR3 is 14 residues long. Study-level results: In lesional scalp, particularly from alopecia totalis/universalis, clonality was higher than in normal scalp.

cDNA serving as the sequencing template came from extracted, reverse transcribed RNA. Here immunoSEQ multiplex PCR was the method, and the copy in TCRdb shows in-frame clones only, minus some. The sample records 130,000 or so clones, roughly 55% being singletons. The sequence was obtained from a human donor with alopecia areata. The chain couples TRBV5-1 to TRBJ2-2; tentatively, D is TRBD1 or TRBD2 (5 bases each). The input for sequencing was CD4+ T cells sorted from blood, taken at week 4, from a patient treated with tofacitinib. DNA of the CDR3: TGCGCCAGCAGCTTAACGGGGCCACCCGGGGAGCTGTTTTTT. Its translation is CASSLTGPPGELFF.